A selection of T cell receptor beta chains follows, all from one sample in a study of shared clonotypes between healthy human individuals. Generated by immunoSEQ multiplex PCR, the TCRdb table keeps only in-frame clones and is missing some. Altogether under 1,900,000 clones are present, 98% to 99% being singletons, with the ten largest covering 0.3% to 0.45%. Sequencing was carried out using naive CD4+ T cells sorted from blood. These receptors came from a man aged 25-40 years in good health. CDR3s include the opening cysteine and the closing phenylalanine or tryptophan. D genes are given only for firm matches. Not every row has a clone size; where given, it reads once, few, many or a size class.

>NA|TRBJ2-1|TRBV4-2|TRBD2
TGTGCCAGCAGCCAGCCAGCACCGGGACTAGCTTACAATGAGCAGTTCTTC
CASSQPAPGLAYNEQFF
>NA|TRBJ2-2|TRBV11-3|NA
TGTGCCAGCAGCTTAGAGTCTTGGGGCTCGAACACCGGGGAGCTGTTTTTT
CASSLESWGSNTGELFF
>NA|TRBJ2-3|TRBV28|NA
TGTGCCAGCAGTTTATTTTCAGATACGCAGTATTTT
CASSLFSDTQYF
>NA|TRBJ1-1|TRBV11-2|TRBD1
TGTGCCAGCAGCTTCCGACAGGGCACTGAAGCTTTCTTT
CASSFRQGTEAFF
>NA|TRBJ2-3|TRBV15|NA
TGTGCCACCAGCAGAGAGACTCGAGCAGATACGCAGTATTTT
CATSRETRADTQYF
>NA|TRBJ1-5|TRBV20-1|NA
TGCAGTGCTAGCTGGCCCCAGCATTTT
CSASWPQHF
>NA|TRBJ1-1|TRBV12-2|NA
TGTGCAAGTCGCTTAGGGGACGGGGCAAGAGACACTGAAGCTTTCTTT
CASRLGDGARDTEAFF
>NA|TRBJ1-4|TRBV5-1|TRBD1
TGCGCCAGCAGCATGGGACAGGGGGATGAAAAACTGTTTTTT
CASSMGQGDEKLFF
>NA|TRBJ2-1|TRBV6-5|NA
TGTGCCAGCAGTTACGGGGGAGTCTACAATGAGCAGTTCTTC
CASSYGGVYNEQFF
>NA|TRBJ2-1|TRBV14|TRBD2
TGTGCCAGCAGCCAAGAGAGACTAGCGGGGTACAATGAGCAGTTCTTC
CASSQERLAGYNEQFF
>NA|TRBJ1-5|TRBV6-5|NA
TGTGCCAGCAGTTACGGGGGGGGCCAGCCCCAGCATTTT
CASSYGGGQPQHF
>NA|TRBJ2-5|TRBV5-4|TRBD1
TGTGCCAGCAGCCAGAAAAGGGACAGTCAAGAGACCCAGTACTTC
CASSQKRDSQETQYF
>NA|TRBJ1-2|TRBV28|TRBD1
TGTGCCTTAATGGAGGGACAGGGGGCAAACTATGGCTACACCTTC
CALMEGQGANYGYTF
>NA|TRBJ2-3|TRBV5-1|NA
TGCGCCAGCAGCTTGAATACAGGGAGTCCGGATACGCAGTATTTT
CASSLNTGSPDTQYF
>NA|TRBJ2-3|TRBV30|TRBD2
TGTGCCTGGAGTGTACTAGCGGGAGTGACAGATACGCAGTATTTT
CAWSVLAGVTDTQYF
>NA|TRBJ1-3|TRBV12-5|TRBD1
TGTGCTAGTGGTTTGGGGACAGGGAGAAACACCATATATTTT
CASGLGTGRNTIYF
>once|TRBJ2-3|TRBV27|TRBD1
TGTGCCAGCAGCCTCTTCCCGGGACAGTTCACAGATACGCAGTATTTT
CASSLFPGQFTDTQYF
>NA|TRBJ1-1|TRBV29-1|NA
TGCAGCGTGGCCCAGGGGCTGGAGACTGAAGCTTTCTTT
CSVAQGLETEAFF
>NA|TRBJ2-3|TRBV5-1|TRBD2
TGCGCCAGCAGCTTGGGACTAGCGGGAGAAGGCTACACAGATACGCAGTATTTT
CASSLGLAGEGYTDTQYF
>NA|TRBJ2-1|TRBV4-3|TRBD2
TGCGCCAGCAGCCAAAGACTAGCGGGAGGCTCCTACAATGAGCAGTTCTTC
CASSQRLAGGSYNEQFF
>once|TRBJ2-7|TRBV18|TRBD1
TGTGCCAGCTCACCAGCCGGGACAGCAAGTAGGGAGCAGTACTTC
CASSPAGTASREQYF
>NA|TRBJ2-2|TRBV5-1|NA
TGCGCCAGCAGCTTGATAGGTTGGAGCGGGCGACACCGGGAGCTGTTTTTT
CASSLIGWSGRHRELFF
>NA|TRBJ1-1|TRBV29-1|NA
TGCAGCGTTGAAGATCTCGAACGGCACACTGAAGCTTTCTTT
CSVEDLERHTEAFF
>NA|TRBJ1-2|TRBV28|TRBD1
TGTGCCAGCAGTTCCTGGGGAGGGGGCGCCTATGGCTACACCTTC
CASSSWGGGAYGYTF